This T cell receptor beta chain was observed in a study of cytomegalovirus exposure and HLA in healthy donors. General observations from the study: Under in vitro conditions, three CMV-associated chains were confirmed as specific for CMV antigens.

Worth noting for this clone: Its specificity is unknown.

The donors belonged to the roughly 120-subject validation cohort, separate from the approximately 670-subject first cohort. Profiled with immunoSEQ multiplex PCR; TCRdb holds only in-frame clones, not every one. This table holds around 75,000 clones, approximately 86% found once. From germline, CDR1 is KGHSH and CDR2 LQKENI. V was clipped by 6 bases and J by 2 bases; unmatched bases: 7. The CDR3 has 15 amino acids. The sequencing sample was made of PBMCs. The V call is TRBV18, the J call TRBJ2-5; 9 bases are a match to TRBD2. This TCR was recovered from a man aged 25 to 45 in good health and CMV-seronegative. This chain's CDR3 is CASSRGGRGQETQYF. The DNA for the CDR3 is TGTGCCAGCTCCCGCGGCGGGAGGGGGCAAGAGACCCAGTACTTC.